This T cell receptor beta chain was identified in a study of blood T cell repertoires in COVID-19. Study context: Samples taken during acute and convalescent COVID-19 were collected in the United States, Italy and Spain. PBMCs, B-cell-depleted T cells, or T cells were the source of the cDNA or gDNA that made up the material.

The CDR3 totals 16 residues. The germline V gene encodes CDR1 LNHDA and CDR2 SQIVND (reference sequence). Notes on this clone: One end of the junction does not line up with germline, which may come from a read error.

The authors' processing: Reference gene primers were amplified, and this amplification served to estimate nucleated cell counts. Clones were sequenced by immunoSEQ multiplex PCR, and TCRdb holds only the in-frame ones, with some missing. Clone size and the V and J calls come from that table; the DNA yielded D and trimming. The table shows over 80,000 clones, with roughly 80% occurring only once. The chain has TRBV19 and TRBJ2-1, with D possibly matching TRBD2 (5 bases). This TCR derives from a woman in her forties or fifties with acute or convalescent COVID-19. Input material: peripheral blood. The CDR3 nucleotides are TGTGCCAGTAGTAGGGGTGGTCTAGCCCCCTACAATGGGCAGTTCTTC. Protein: CASSRGGLAPYNGQFF.